This entry features one TCR beta chain sequence. The data belong to a study of control samples from healthy donors and cancer patients. Libraries were prepared by immunoSEQ multiplex PCR; TCRdb keeps only in-frame clonotypes and omits some of them. The sample includes tens of thousands of clones, about 88% of them seen just once. The CDR3 has 13 amino acids. Germline assignment: CDR1 ENHRY and CDR2 SYGVKD. The V end lost 6 bases, the J end lost 0 bases, and 6 bases lay between the germline ends. Input material: blood. V gene TRBV10-3 combines with J gene TRBJ1-3; D uncertain. The receptor's source is a middle-aged man in good health. The CDR3 DNA reads TGTGCCATCAGGGGGAACTCTGGAAACACCATATATTTT. Protein: CAIRGNSGNTIYF.